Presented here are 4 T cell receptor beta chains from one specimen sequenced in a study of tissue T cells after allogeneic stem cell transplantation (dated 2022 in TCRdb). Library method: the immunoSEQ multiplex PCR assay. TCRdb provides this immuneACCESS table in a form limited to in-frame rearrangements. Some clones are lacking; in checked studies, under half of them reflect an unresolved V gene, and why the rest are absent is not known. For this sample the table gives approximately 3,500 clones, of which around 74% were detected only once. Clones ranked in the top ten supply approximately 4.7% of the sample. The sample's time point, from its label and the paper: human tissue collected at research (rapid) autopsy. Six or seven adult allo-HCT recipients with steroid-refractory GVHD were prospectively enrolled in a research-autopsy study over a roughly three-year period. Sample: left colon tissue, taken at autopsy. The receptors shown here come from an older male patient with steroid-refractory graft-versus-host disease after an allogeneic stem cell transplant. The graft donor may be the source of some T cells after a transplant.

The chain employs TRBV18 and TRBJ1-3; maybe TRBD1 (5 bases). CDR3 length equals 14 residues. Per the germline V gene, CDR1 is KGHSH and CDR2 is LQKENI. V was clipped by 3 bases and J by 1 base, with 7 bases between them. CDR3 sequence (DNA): TGTGCCAGCTCACCCTGGACATCTGGAAACACCATATATTTT. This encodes CASSPWTSGNTIYF.

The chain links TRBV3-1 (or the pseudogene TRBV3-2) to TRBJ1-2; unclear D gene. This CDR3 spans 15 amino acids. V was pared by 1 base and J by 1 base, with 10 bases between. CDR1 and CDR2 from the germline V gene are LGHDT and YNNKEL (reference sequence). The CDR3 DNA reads TGTGCCAGCAGCCAAGCGGCGGTAGATAACTATGGCTACACCTTC. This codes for CASSQAAVDNYGYTF.

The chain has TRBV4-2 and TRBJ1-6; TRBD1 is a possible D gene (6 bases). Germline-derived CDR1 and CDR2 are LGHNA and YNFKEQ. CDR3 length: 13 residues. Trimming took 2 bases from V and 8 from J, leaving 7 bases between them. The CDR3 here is CASSQNRDSPLHF. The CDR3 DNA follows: TGTGCCAGCAGCCAAAACAGGGATTCACCCCTCCACTTT.

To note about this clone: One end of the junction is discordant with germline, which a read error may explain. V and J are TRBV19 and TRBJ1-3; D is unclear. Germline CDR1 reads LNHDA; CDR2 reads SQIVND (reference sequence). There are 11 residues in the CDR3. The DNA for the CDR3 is TGTGCCAGTGGTCAAGGACTTTTTACTATTTTT. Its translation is CASGQGLFTIF.